A single sample is the source of the 15 T cell receptor beta chains below, sequenced in a study of cytomegalovirus exposure and HLA in healthy donors. Researchers ran the PCR with 60 Vbeta and 13 Jbeta primers. The repertoire was sequenced with immunoSEQ multiplex PCR; TCRdb's copy has only in-frame clones and lacks some. The sample carries about 140,000 clones, roughly 80% recorded once. The sequenced sample was PBMCs. The receptors come from a female donor in good health and CMV-seronegative.

In this sample, this clone turned up once. The chain uses TRBV6-5 and TRBJ2-3; tentative D call: TRBD2 (5 bases). This CDR3 region has 13 residues. V lost 7 bases, J lost 2 bases, and 10 bases lay in between. Germline V gives CDR1 MNHEY, CDR2 SVGAGI. The CDR3 DNA sequence: TGTGCCAGCACGTCGCGGGTCACAGATACGCAGTATTTT. This gives the protein CASTSRVTDTQYF.

The chain couples TRBV29-1 to TRBJ1-2; 9 bases map to TRBD1. This CDR3 region has 15 residues. The germline V gene encodes CDR1 SQVTM and CDR2 ANQGSEA. Trimming cost V 4 bases and J 2 bases; bases outside gene matches: 8. This chain's CDR3 is CSVVLWTGENYGYTF. CDR3 DNA sequence: TGCAGCGTTGTCCTCTGGACAGGGGAAAACTATGGCTACACCTTC.

V gene TRBV2 combines with J gene TRBJ2-5; D perhaps matches TRBD2 (6 bases). In germline, CDR1 is SNHLY, CDR2 FYNNEI. The length of the CDR3 is 13 residues. V was clipped by 5 bases and J by 5 bases, with 12 bases between them. DNA of the CDR3: TGTGCCAGCAGTCCGCGCGGGGAGGAGACCCAGTACTTC. Translation gives CASSPRGEETQYF.

This clone was observed a few times. This chain connects TRBV27 to TRBJ1-2; D is possibly TRBD1 (5 bases). The ends were cut back, 4 bases at V and 3 bases at J, with 9 bases in the middle. The CDR3 sequence is 13 residues long. CDR1 MNHEY and CDR2 SMNVEV come from the germline V gene (reference sequence). CDR3 in amino acids: CASSSTVDYGYTF. The CDR3 DNA reads as TGTGCCAGCAGTTCGACAGTCGACTATGGCTACACCTTC.

The chain uses TRBV14 and TRBJ1-4, with TRBD1 as a possible D gene (5 bases). This CDR3 spans 14 amino acids. Germline CDR1 reads SGHDN; CDR2 reads FVKESK. Trimming took 0 bases from V and 5 from J, leaving 7 bases between them. The CDR3 here is CASSQDWGNEKLFF. CDR3 coding DNA: TGTGCCAGCAGCCAAGACTGGGGCAATGAAAAACTGTTTTTT.

The gene calls are TRBV11-2 and TRBJ1-2; D not resolved. V was cut by 1 base and J by 8 bases, with 11 bases left in between. CDR1 is SGHAT and CDR2 is FQNNGV in the germline V gene. The CDR3 contains 13 residues. The CDR3 nucleotides are TGTGCCAGCAGCTTAGGGGCAGCGGGGGGCTACACCTTC. Translating it yields CASSLGAAGGYTF.

The sample holds a few counts of this clone. The rearrangement uses TRBV4-2 and TRBJ1-3, with D possibly TRBD1 on 6 matching bases. The V gene lost 0 bases and the J gene lost 0 bases, with 12 bases spanning the gap. The CDR3 spans 17 residues. CDR1 and CDR2 from the germline V gene are LGHNA and YNFKEQ. CDR3 sequence reads: CASSQEDRKGSGNTIYF. The CDR3 DNA reads as TGTGCCAGCAGCCAAGAAGACAGGAAGGGCTCTGGAAACACCATATATTTT.

The rearrangement joins TRBV11-2 to TRBJ1-3; D gene uncertain. Trimming removed 3 bases from V and 4 bases from J, with 4 bases in between. The CDR3 loop spans 12 amino acids. Germline CDR1 and CDR2: SGHAT and FQNNGV. CDR3 DNA sequence: TGTGCCAGCAGCTTTCTGGGAAACACCATATATTTT. Its protein product is CASSFLGNTIYF.

The CDR3: CASSPHLGTGSQPQHF. DNA of the CDR3: TGTGCCAGCAGCCCACACCTAGGGACAGGGAGTCAGCCCCAGCATTTT. V and J are TRBV28 and TRBJ1-5; TRBD1 agrees at 9 bases. This CDR3 comprises 16 residues. CDR1 is MDHEN and CDR2 is SYDVKM in the germline V gene. With 6 bases clipped from V and 6 bases from J, the junction kept 12 bases outside the gene matches. Looking up the rest from reference TRBV28 and TRBJ1-5 gives the full variable domain: DVKVTQSSRYLVKRTGEKVFLECVQDMDHENMFWYRQDPGLGLRLIYFSYDVKMKEKGDIPEGYSVSREKKERFSLILESASTNQTSMYLCASSPHLGTGSQPQHFGDGTRLSIL.

The CDR3 region has the DNA TGCGCCAGCAGCTGGGGACAGAGCCATAATTCACCCCTCCACTTT. Translating gives CASSWGQSHNSPLHF. V and J are TRBV5-1 and TRBJ1-6, with TRBD1 matching 7 bases. Germline CDR1 and CDR2: SGHRS and YFSETQ. The CDR3 length is 15 residues. The V segment lost 3 bases and the J segment 5 bases; nucleotides outside the gene matches: 5.

This clone was counted between two and nine times. The chain carries TRBV29-1 and TRBJ2-2, with 10 nucleotides matching TRBD1. Germline V gene lookup returns CDR1 SQVTM and CDR2 ANQGSEA. The trim removed 6 bases at V and 6 bases at J, leaving 37 bases unmatched. This CDR3 has 24 amino acids. CDR3 loop: CSVRLPGTGVKGGWLGEEAGELFF. In DNA form, the CDR3 reads TGCAGCGTCCGTCTTCCCGGGACAGGGGTTAAAGGCGGTTGGTTGGGAGAGGAGGCCGGGGAGCTGTTTTTT.

The gene calls are TRBV10-3 and TRBJ2-2; TRBD1 matches 9 bases. Germline trimming cut 7 bases from V and 1 base from J; bases unmatched to any gene: 7. This CDR3 is built from 16 residues. Germline V gene sequence: CDR1 ENHRY, CDR2 SYGVKD. This chain's CDR3 is CAITPRGQGNTGELFF. In DNA form, the CDR3 reads TGTGCCATCACCCCCAGGGGACAGGGGAACACCGGGGAGCTGTTTTTT.

The chain couples TRBV6-5 to TRBJ2-2; D perhaps matches TRBD1 (6 bases). Trimming cost V 0 bases and J 5 bases, with 13 bases left between them. The length of the CDR3 is 16 residues. Per the germline V gene, CDR1 is MNHEY and CDR2 is SVGAGI. The CDR3 DNA sequence: TGTGCCAGCAGTTACTCGAGGGGGTTGTCGACCGGGGAGCTGTTTTTT. Protein: CASSYSRGLSTGELFF.

This clone was observed once. The rearrangement joins TRBV28 to TRBJ1-4; 8 bases fit TRBD1. Germline-derived CDR1 and CDR2 are MDHEN and SYDVKM. Germline trimming cut 6 bases from V and 1 base from J; bases unmatched to any gene: 4. The CDR3 covers 15 residues. The CDR3, as DNA: TGTGCCAGCAGAGTTACAGGGGGAACTAATGAAAAACTGTTTTTT. Its protein product is CASRVTGGTNEKLFF.

This clone was seen once. This rearrangement joins TRBV5-6 to TRBJ2-5, with a weak D call TRBD2 (6 bases). The germline V and J ends were trimmed by 6 bases and 7 bases, with 16 bases remaining between them. The CDR3 runs to 13 residues. Germline lookup yields CDR1 SGHDT and CDR2 YYEEEE. For the CDR3, the DNA is TGTGCCAGCACCGCTGAATCGGGAGCGACCCAGTACTTC. Residues: CASTAESGATQYF.